Listed below are T cell receptor beta chains from one sample, sequenced in a study of metastatic and nonmetastatic thyroid tumors. TCRdb redid the clone calls on the PCR reads using MiXCR. The repertoire consists of approximately 19,000 clones, with approximately 37% occurring once and the leading ten covering around 25%. Sequencing was done on a sample of tumor tissue. These receptors were obtained from a female donor with papillary thyroid cancer or a benign thyroid nodule (not recorded which). Some clones in this sample may be carry-over from other donors' samples. The CDR3 runs from the conserved cysteine through the conserved F or W. Fields, in order: J gene, V gene, clone size, D gene, CDR3 DNA, CDR3 protein. D genes are given only for firm matches. Only part of the rows carry a size: once, few, many, or a class if the clone is expanded.

J gene: TRBJ1-1
V gene: TRBV15
clone size: -
D gene: TRBD1
CDR3 DNA: TGTGCCACCAGCAGAGCTCCGGGACAGGGCCCTCTAGGAGCTTTCTTT
CDR3 protein: CATSRAPGQGPLGAFF

J gene: TRBJ2-7
V gene: TRBV7-9
clone size: few
D gene: -
CDR3 DNA: TGTGCCAGCGCCGGGGGCCTCTACGAGCAGTACTTC
CDR3 protein: CASAGGLYEQYF

J gene: TRBJ2-7
V gene: TRBV11-1
clone size: -
D gene: -
CDR3 DNA: TGTGCCAGCACAAGACAGCGGAATTCCTACGAGCAGTACTTC
CDR3 protein: CASTRQRNSYEQYF

J gene: TRBJ2-7
V gene: TRBV6-1
clone size: few
D gene: -
CDR3 DNA: TGTGCCAGCAAGGCAGGTCGAACCTCCTACGAGCAGTACTTC
CDR3 protein: CASKAGRTSYEQYF

J gene: TRBJ2-7
V gene: TRBV3-1
clone size: -
D gene: -
CDR3 DNA: TGTGCCAGCAGCGCCCGGGACTCCTACGAGCAGTACTTC
CDR3 protein: CASSARDSYEQYF

J gene: TRBJ2-7
V gene: TRBV7-9
clone size: few
D gene: TRBD2
CDR3 DNA: TGTGCCAGCGCGGGGGGGGCGGGAGAGCAGTACTTC
CDR3 protein: CASAGGAGEQYF

J gene: TRBJ2-5
V gene: TRBV6-5
clone size: -
D gene: TRBD1
CDR3 DNA: TGTGCCAGCAGTTACCCACAGGGGGCAGAGACCCAGTACTTC
CDR3 protein: CASSYPQGAETQYF

J gene: TRBJ1-3
V gene: TRBV20-1
clone size: -
D gene: -
CDR3 DNA: TGCAGTGCTCCCTTGTCGGGACTCGCGAACACCATATATTTT
CDR3 protein: CSAPLSGLANTIYF

J gene: TRBJ2-7
V gene: TRBV5-1
clone size: once
D gene: TRBD2
CDR3 DNA: TGCGCCAGCAGCCGGACTAGCGGGAGCTCCTACGAGCAGTACTTC
CDR3 protein: CASSRTSGSSYEQYF

J gene: TRBJ1-6
V gene: TRBV27
clone size: few
D gene: -
CDR3 DNA: TGTGCCAGCAGGGGGGGACGAGAGAATTCACCCCTCCACTTT
CDR3 protein: CASRGGRENSPLHF

J gene: TRBJ2-5
V gene: TRBV28
clone size: -
D gene: -
CDR3 DNA: TGTGCCAGCAGTTCACCGACAGGGAGGGAGACCCAGTACTTC
CDR3 protein: CASSSPTGRETQYF

J gene: TRBJ2-3
V gene: TRBV20-1
clone size: -
D gene: -
CDR3 DNA: TGCAGTGCTACCAGCGGGTCGAGCACAGATACGCAGTATTTT
CDR3 protein: CSATSGSSTDTQYF

J gene: TRBJ2-7
V gene: TRBV14
clone size: few
D gene: TRBD2
CDR3 DNA: TGTGCCAGCAGCCAAGCGGGGACTAGCGCAAGCTCCTACGAGCAGTACTTC
CDR3 protein: CASSQAGTSASSYEQYF

J gene: TRBJ1-6
V gene: TRBV6-1
clone size: few
D gene: -
CDR3 DNA: TGTGCCAGCAGTGAAGGACCCGGGGATTATAATTCACCCCTCCACTTT
CDR3 protein: CASSEGPGDYNSPLHF

J gene: TRBJ2-1
V gene: TRBV7-9
clone size: -
D gene: -
CDR3 DNA: TGTGCCAGCAGCTCGTACAGAGAAGGTGAGCAGTTCTTC
CDR3 protein: CASSSYREGEQFF

J gene: TRBJ2-3
V gene: TRBV10-1
clone size: few
D gene: TRBD2
CDR3 DNA: TGCGCCAGTAGCGGGGGCACAGATACGCAGTATTTT
CDR3 protein: CASSGGTDTQYF

J gene: TRBJ2-7
V gene: TRBV9
clone size: -
D gene: TRBD2
CDR3 DNA: TGTGCCAGCTCTATTGGGGGGGAAGGGTACGAGCAGTACTTC
CDR3 protein: CASSIGGEGYEQYF

J gene: TRBJ2-7
V gene: TRBV12-3/TRBV12-4
clone size: -
D gene: -
CDR3 DNA: TGTGCCAGCAGTTTAAGGGGGAGGGCCTACGCCCACGAGCAGTACTTC
CDR3 protein: CASSLRGRAYAHEQYF

J gene: TRBJ2-7
V gene: TRBV7-2
clone size: once
D gene: -
CDR3 DNA: TGTGCCAGCAGCCTAGGAGCCACCCGGGTACACGAGCAGTACTTC
CDR3 protein: CASSLGATRVHEQYF

J gene: TRBJ1-2
V gene: TRBV2
clone size: -
D gene: -
CDR3 DNA: TGTGCCAGCACGCCGGGGGGCGTATATGGCTACACCTTC
CDR3 protein: CASTPGGVYGYTF